Shown below are 27 T cell receptor beta chains from a single sample sequenced in a study of regulatory T cells in long-lasting Graves disease. As to time point: persistent/refractory GD, antithyroid drugs over 5 years with positive TRAb. Scientists built the TCR library using RNA that was extracted from PBMCs. Arm-PCR of CDR3 regions and iRepertoire HTBI primers were the basis on which TCR beta libraries were built. TCRdb passed the multiplex PCR reads through MiXCR, listing each CDR3 protein once. This repertoire shows hundreds of thousands of distinct CDR3 sequences, 20% to 25% found once; its top ten account for roughly 7.1%. Sequencing used peripheral blood mononuclear cells (PBMCs), obtained when the disease was refractory, from a patient treated with antithyroid drugs. The receptors come from a female donor with Graves disease.

This chain links TRBV29-1 with TRBJ2-7; either TRBD1 or TRBD2 may supply D (6 bases each). The CDR3 is 14 residues long. Looked up from germline, CDR1 is SQVTM and CDR2 is ANQGSEA. The germline V and J ends were trimmed by 6 bases and 0 bases, with 15 bases remaining between them. CDR3 bases: TGCAGCGTCGAGGGGGACGGGAGCTCCTACGAGCAGTACTTC. Its translation is CSVEGDGSSYEQYF.

Ten or more counts support this clonotype. V is TRBV24-1 and J is TRBJ1-5; D unresolved. The V gene's germline CDR1 is KGHDR and CDR2 SFDVKD. This CDR3 comprises 14 residues. V was clipped by 0 bases and J by 5 bases, with 7 bases between them. The CDR3 sequence is CATSDLFGDQPQHF. The CDR3 bases are TGTGCCACCAGTGATTTGTTCGGGGATCAGCCCCAGCATTTT.

The chain joins TRBV20-1 to TRBJ1-1; unclear D gene. Per the germline V gene, CDR1 is DFQATT and CDR2 is SNEGSKA (reference sequence). The V end lost 0 bases, the J end lost 9 bases, and 20 bases lay between the germline ends. This CDR3 has 15 residues. This CDR3 reads CSARETANHQPQAFF. CDR3 DNA: TGCAGTGCTAGAGAAACCGCCAACCACCAGCCGCAAGCTTTCTTT.

The chain joins TRBV19 to TRBJ1-4, with 10 nucleotides matching TRBD1. This CDR3 has 16 amino acids. The trim removed 1 base at V and 6 bases at J, leaving 5 bases unmatched. Per the germline V gene, CDR1 is LNHDA and CDR2 is SQIVND (reference sequence). The CDR3 region is CASSIGSGTGDEKLFF. CDR3 DNA sequence: TGTGCCAGTAGTATAGGTTCCGGGACAGGGGATGAAAAACTGTTTTTT.

This clonotype appeared a few times. The genes are TRBV7-9 and TRBJ1-2; no reliable D call. The CDR3 is 13 residues long. Trimming left V 5 bases short and J 1 base short, with 8 bases between. CDR1 is SEHNR and CDR2 is FQNEAQ in the germline V gene (reference sequence). The CDR3 region has the DNA TGTGCCAGCAGCCACGGATTTAACTATGGCTACACCTTC. This gives the protein CASSHGFNYGYTF.

This clonotype was counted many times. The rearrangement links TRBV27 to TRBJ2-5; tentative D call: TRBD2 (5 bases). Trimming pared 6 bases from V and 4 bases from J, leaving 15 bases between. Germline assignment: CDR1 MNHEY and CDR2 SMNVEV (reference sequence). The CDR3 runs to 14 residues. CDR3 amino acids: CASRRGLGLETQYF. CDR3 nucleotide sequence: TGTGCCAGCAGACGGGGTTTGGGCTTAGAGACCCAGTACTTC.

The CDR3 loop reads CSAEADRNNSPLHF. The CDR3 DNA follows: TGCAGTGCCGAGGCCGACAGGAATAATTCACCCCTCCACTTT. The rearrangement uses TRBV20-1 and TRBJ1-6; possible D gene TRBD1, 6 bases. The germline CDR1 and CDR2 sequences are DFQATT and SNEGSKA (reference sequence). Trimming shortened V by 6 bases and J by 5 bases, and 14 bases separated the two germline ends. The CDR3 covers 14 residues.

This chain connects TRBV9 to TRBJ2-5; TRBD2 might be the D (5 bases). The CDR3 runs 13 residues. Trimming took off 3 bases at V and 5 bases at J, with 11 bases between the two ends. Germline loops: CDR1 SGDLS, CDR2 YYNGEE. CDR3 loop: CASSASPSETQYF. DNA of the CDR3: TGTGCCAGCAGCGCTAGCCCCTCGGAGACCCAGTACTTC.

This clonotype was found many times. The chain links TRBV7-2 to TRBJ2-1, with TRBD1 identical over 9 bases. This CDR3 has 16 amino acids. Trimming removed 6 bases from V and 7 bases from J; junction bases left unmatched: 13. Germline CDR1 and CDR2: SGHTA and FQGNSA. The CDR3 here is CASSFHKDRGTNEQFF. DNA of the CDR3: TGTGCCAGCAGTTTCCACAAGGACAGGGGAACGAATGAGCAGTTCTTC. The whole variable domain, filled in from reference TRBV7-2 and TRBJ2-1, reads GAGVSQSPSNKVTEKGKDVELRCDPISGHTALYWYRQSLGQGLEFLIYFQGNSAPDKSGLPSDRFSAERTGGSVSTLTIQRTQQEDSAVYLCASSFHKDRGTNEQFFGPGTRLTVL.

This clonotype was seen at least ten times. This sequence joins TRBV30 and TRBJ1-6; no firm D call. V was clipped by 2 bases and J by 10 bases, with 9 bases between them. The CDR3 contains 12 residues. The germline V gene has CDR1 GTSNPN and CDR2 SVGIG (reference sequence). The CDR3 bases are TGTGCCTGGAGTTTCGCGCGATCACCCCTCCACTTT. Protein product: CAWSFARSPLHF.

This clonotype was found many times. This chain's CDR3 is CASGPVGVGNYGYTF. The CDR3 bases are TGTGCTAGTGGGCCCGTTGGGGTCGGCAACTATGGCTACACCTTC. The chain couples TRBV12-5 to TRBJ1-2; D remains ambiguous. The germline gives CDR1 LGHNT, CDR2 FRNRAP. The CDR3 sequence is 15 residues long. The germline V and J ends were trimmed by 6 bases and 2 bases, with 16 bases remaining between them.

The chain is built from TRBV6-8 and TRBJ2-6, with D perhaps TRBD1 (6 bases). The V and J ends lost 6 bases and 4 bases respectively, with 10 bases between them. Germline CDR1 reads MNHGY; CDR2 reads SAAAGT. The CDR3 is 14 amino acids. The CDR3 loop is CASRTGLGANVLTF. CDR3 coding DNA: TGTGCCAGCAGAACAGGGTTGGGGGCCAACGTCCTGACTTTC.

In regard to this clonotype: This clone may be a read error of a much larger clone one base away. Without the conserved terminal phenylalanine or tryptophan, this CDR3 likely stems from a read error. CDR3 sequence (DNA): TGTGCCAGCAGTTCACGAGACAGCGAGAACACTGAAGCTTTCTAT. Translated, it gives CASSSRDSENTEAFY. The V and J genes are TRBV27 and TRBJ1-1, with D tentatively TRBD1 (5 bases). Trimming removed 4 bases from V and 1 base from J, with 13 bases in between. Germline V CDR1 and CDR2: MNHEY, SMNVEV (reference sequence). The CDR3 consists of 15 residues.

The chain recombines TRBV4-3 with TRBJ2-7; 9 bases align to TRBD2. Germline assignment: CDR1 LGHNA and CDR2 YSLEER. Losses at the gene ends were 0 bases for V and 7 bases for J; bases not matched to a gene: 10. The CDR3 is made up of 16 amino acids. CDR3: CASSQEPSGEVSEQYF. The CDR3 region has the DNA TGCGCCAGCAGCCAAGAGCCTAGCGGGGAGGTCTCGGAGCAGTACTTC.

The rearrangement joins TRBV20-1 to TRBJ2-3; 9 bases line up with TRBD2. This CDR3 is built from 19 residues. Trimming at V came to 0 bases and at J to 2 bases, leaving 15 bases not matched to a gene. Germline CDR1 is DFQATT and CDR2 is SNEGSKA (reference sequence). Written as DNA, the CDR3 is TGCAGTGCTAGAGACCAGCCACTAACTAGCGGGTTGACCACAGATACGCAGTATTTT. Protein product: CSARDQPLTSGLTTDTQYF.

Comments on this clonotype: It may be a read error: a sequence one base away is much more abundant. This chain connects TRBV29-1 to TRBJ1-2, with D tentatively TRBD1 (5 bases). V lost 7 bases to trimming and J lost 2 bases, with 8 bases between them. In germline, CDR1 is SQVTM, CDR2 ANQGSEA. The CDR3 has 11 residues. The CDR3 bases are TGCAGCGCCCGGGACAACTATGGCTACACCTTC. As protein: CSARDNYGYTF.

This clonotype was observed many times. V is TRBV6-1 and J is TRBJ1-5, with D tentatively TRBD1 (6 bases). Germline V gives CDR1 MNHNS, CDR2 SASEGT. V was cut by 7 bases and J by 5 bases, with 18 bases left in between. This CDR3 is built from 15 residues. The CDR3 here is CASTEWTDQDQPQHF. The CDR3 DNA follows: TGTGCCAGCACCGAATGGACAGACCAAGATCAGCCCCAGCATTTT.

This clonotype appeared many times. This chain connects TRBV12-3 or TRBV12-4 to TRBJ1-2; possibly TRBD1 for D (5 bases). The CDR3 is made up of 14 amino acids. V was cut by 2 bases and J by 7 bases, with 14 bases left in between. The CDR3 nucleotides are TGTGCCAGCAGTTTAATTCAAGGGGTTGGTGGCTACACCTTC. Translation gives CASSLIQGVGGYTF.

This clonotype was seen at least ten times. The chain links TRBV28 to TRBJ2-5; no clear D gene. This CDR3 comprises 13 residues. V was pared by 6 bases and J by 4 bases, with 12 bases between. CDR1 and CDR2 (germline): MDHEN, SYDVKM. Here the CDR3 DNA reads TGTGCCAGCAGACTTTCGCCCGCAGAGACCCAGTACTTC. Translation gives CASRLSPAETQYF.

The CDR3 DNA sequence: TGCAGTGCTAGAGGGTGGGCAGGGGGTACCTCGAGGGACACTGAAGCTTTCTTT. Its translation is CSARGWAGGTSRDTEAFF. V gene TRBV20-1 combines with J gene TRBJ1-1; 7 nucleotides agree with TRBD1. Germline CDR1 is DFQATT and CDR2 is SNEGSKA (reference sequence). The length of the CDR3 is 18 residues. With V trimmed by 1 base and J by 3 bases, 17 bases remained unmatched.

This clonotype was counted at least ten times. The chain carries TRBV20-1 and TRBJ1-2; 7 bases agree with TRBD1. Germline V gene sequence: CDR1 DFQATT, CDR2 SNEGSKA (reference sequence). The junction had 8 bases not matched to a gene; V was cut back by 1 base and J by 0 bases. The CDR3 consists of 16 residues. The CDR3 DNA sequence: TGCAGTGCTAGAGCCTCGACCGGGACAGCTAACTATGGCTACACCTTC. This encodes CSARASTGTANYGYTF.

This clonotype has ten or more counts. This chain joins TRBV28 and TRBJ1-5; D not certain. V was shortened by 7 bases and J by 6 bases, with 13 bases between the two germline ends. CDR3 length: 13 residues. The germline CDR1 and CDR2 sequences are MDHEN and SYDVKM. CDR3 loop: CASTLGLIQPQHF. The CDR3 coding sequence is TGTGCCAGCACCCTCGGTTTGATTCAGCCCCAGCATTTT.

This clonotype was counted at least ten times. The rearrangement joins TRBV20-1 to TRBJ1-5, with 10 positions matching TRBD1. In germline, CDR1 is DFQATT, CDR2 SNEGSKA (reference sequence). This CDR3 contains 12 residues. The CDR3 reads CAGTGGNQPQHF. The CDR3 region has the DNA TGCGCCGGGACAGGGGGCAATCAGCCCCAGCATTTT.

This clonotype has a count of ten or more. The V gene is TRBV7-2, the J gene TRBJ2-7; unclear D gene. V gave up 7 bases and J gave up 6 bases, with 10 bases separating them. Germline lookup yields CDR1 SGHTA and CDR2 FQGNSA. The CDR3 is made up of 11 amino acids. The CDR3 spells CASTRTGEQYF. As DNA, the CDR3 is TGTGCCAGCACTAGGACCGGCGAGCAGTACTTC.

A few counts support this clonotype. The chain is built from TRBV11-3 and TRBJ1-6, with TRBD1 matching 9 bases. The CDR3 has 15 residues. V lost 5 bases and J lost 6; bases outside the gene matches: 5. CDR1 is SGHNT, CDR2 YENEEA, per germline. CDR3 sequence: CASSVQGASNSPLHF. As DNA, the CDR3 is TGTGCCAGCAGCGTACAGGGGGCATCTAATTCACCCCTCCACTTT.

In this sample, this clonotype turned up many times. The chain is built from TRBV12-3 or TRBV12-4 and TRBJ1-6; TRBD1 agrees at 8 bases. With 6 bases clipped from V and 7 bases from J, the junction kept 5 bases outside the gene matches. The CDR3 has 14 amino acids. The CDR3 coding sequence is TGTGCCAGCAGGGCTCGACAGGGGAATTCACCCCTCCACTTT. This sequence encodes CASRARQGNSPLHF.

This clonotype was seen repeatedly, ten times or more. The gene calls are TRBV28 and TRBJ2-7; 7 bases agree with TRBD2. The V gene's germline CDR1 is MDHEN and CDR2 SYDVKM. J gave up 4 bases and V 4 bases, and 10 bases lay outside the gene matches. The CDR3 is made up of 15 amino acids. The DNA of the CDR3 is TGTGCCAGCAGTTCGTTTGGCGGGAGATTTTACGAGCAGTACTTC. Residues: CASSSFGGRFYEQYF.